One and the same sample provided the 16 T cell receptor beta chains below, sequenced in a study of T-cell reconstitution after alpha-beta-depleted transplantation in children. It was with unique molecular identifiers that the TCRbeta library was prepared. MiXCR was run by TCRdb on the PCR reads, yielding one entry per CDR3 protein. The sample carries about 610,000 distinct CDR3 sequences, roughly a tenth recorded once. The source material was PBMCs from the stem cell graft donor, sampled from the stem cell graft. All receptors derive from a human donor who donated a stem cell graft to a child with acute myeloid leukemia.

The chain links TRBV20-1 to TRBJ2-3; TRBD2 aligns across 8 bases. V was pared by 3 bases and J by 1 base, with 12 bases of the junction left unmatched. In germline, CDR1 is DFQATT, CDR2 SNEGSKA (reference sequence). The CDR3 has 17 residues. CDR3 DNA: TGCAGTGCTAGGGCCCCTCCGTTGACTAGCGGCACAGATACGCAGTATTTT. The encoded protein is CSARAPPLTSGTDTQYF.

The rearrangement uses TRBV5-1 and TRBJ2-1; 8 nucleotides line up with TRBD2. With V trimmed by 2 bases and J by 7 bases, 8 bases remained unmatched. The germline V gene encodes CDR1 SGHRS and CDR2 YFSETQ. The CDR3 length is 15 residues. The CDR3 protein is CASSFDGRAGNEQFF. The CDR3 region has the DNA TGCGCCAGCAGCTTTGACGGGAGGGCCGGGAATGAGCAGTTCTTC.

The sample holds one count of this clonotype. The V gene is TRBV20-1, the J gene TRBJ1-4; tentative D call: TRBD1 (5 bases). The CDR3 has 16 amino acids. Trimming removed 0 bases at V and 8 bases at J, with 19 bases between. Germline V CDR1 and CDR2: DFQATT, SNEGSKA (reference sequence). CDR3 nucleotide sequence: TGCAGTGCTAGAGACAGGGCCGTGACTTCTCGGGAAAAACTGTTTTTT. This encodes CSARDRAVTSREKLFF.

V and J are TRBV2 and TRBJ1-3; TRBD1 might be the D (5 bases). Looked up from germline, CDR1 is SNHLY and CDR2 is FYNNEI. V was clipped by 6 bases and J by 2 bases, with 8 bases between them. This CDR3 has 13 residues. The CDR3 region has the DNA TGTGCCAGCAGGGGGGACGCTGGAAACACCATATATTTT. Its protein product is CASRGDAGNTIYF. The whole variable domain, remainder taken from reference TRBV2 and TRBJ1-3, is EPEVTQTPSHQVTQMGQEVILRCVPISNHLYFYWYRQILGQKVEFLVSFYNNEISEKSEIFDDQFSVERPDGSNFTLKIRSTKLEDSAMYFCASRGDAGNTIYFGEGSWLTVV.

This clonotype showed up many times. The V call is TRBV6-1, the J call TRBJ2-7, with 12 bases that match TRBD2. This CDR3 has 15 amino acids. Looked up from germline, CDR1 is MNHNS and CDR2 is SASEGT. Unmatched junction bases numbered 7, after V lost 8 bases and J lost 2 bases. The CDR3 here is CASGRGLAGTYEQYF. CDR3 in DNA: TGTGCCAGCGGTAGAGGACTAGCGGGAACCTACGAGCAGTACTTC.

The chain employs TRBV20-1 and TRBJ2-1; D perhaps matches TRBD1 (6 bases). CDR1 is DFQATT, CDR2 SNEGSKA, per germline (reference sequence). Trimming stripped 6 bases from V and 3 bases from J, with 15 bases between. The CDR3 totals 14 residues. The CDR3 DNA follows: TGCAGTGCCGGAGGTCCGGGACACTACAATGAGCAGTTCTTC. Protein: CSAGGPGHYNEQFF.

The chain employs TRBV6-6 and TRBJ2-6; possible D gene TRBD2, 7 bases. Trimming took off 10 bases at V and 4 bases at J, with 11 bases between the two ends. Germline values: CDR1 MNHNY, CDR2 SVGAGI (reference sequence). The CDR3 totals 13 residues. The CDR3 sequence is CAIGGRGANVLTF. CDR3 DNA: TGTGCCATCGGGGGGCGAGGGGCCAACGTCCTGACTTTC.

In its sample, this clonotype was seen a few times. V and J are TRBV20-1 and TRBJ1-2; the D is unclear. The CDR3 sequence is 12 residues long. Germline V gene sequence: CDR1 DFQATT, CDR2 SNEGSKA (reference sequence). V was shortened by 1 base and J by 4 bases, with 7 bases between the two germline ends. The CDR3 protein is CSARVSPYGYTF. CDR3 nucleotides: TGCAGTGCTAGAGTTTCCCCCTATGGCTACACCTTC.

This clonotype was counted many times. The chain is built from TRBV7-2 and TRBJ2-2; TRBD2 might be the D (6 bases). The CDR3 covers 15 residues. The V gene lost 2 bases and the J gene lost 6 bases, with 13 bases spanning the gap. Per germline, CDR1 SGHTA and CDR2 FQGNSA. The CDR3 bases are TGTGCCAGCAGCTTAAGGAGGGAGTTCGCCGGGGAGCTGTTTTTT. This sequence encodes CASSLRREFAGELFF.

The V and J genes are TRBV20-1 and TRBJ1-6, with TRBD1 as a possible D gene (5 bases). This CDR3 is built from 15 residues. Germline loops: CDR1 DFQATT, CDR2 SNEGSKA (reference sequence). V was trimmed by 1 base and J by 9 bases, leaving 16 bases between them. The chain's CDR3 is CSARATDLRGSPLHF. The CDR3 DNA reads TGCAGTGCTAGAGCTACGGACCTAAGGGGTTCACCCCTCCACTTT.

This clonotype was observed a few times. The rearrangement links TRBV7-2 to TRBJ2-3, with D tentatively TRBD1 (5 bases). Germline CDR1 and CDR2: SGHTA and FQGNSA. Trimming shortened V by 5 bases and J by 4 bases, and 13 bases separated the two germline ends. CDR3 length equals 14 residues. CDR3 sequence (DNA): TGTGCCAGCAGCCCTGCCGCAGGGCCAGATACGCAGTATTTT. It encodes CASSPAAGPDTQYF. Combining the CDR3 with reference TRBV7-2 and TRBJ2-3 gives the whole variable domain GAGVSQSPSNKVTEKGKDVELRCDPISGHTALYWYRQSLGQGLEFLIYFQGNSAPDKSGLPSDRFSAERTGGSVSTLTIQRTQQEDSAVYLCASSPAAGPDTQYFGPGTRLTVL.

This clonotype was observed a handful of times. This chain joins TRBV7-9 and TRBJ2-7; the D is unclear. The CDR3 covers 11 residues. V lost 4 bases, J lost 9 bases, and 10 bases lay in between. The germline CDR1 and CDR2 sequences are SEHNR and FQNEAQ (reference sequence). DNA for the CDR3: TGTGCCAGCAGCTCCGACGTTGGGCAGTACTTC. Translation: CASSSDVGQYF. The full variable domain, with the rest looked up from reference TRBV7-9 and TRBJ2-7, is DTGVSQNPRHKITKRGQNVTFRCDPISEHNRLYWYRQTLGQGPEFLTYFQNEAQLEKSRLLSDRFSAERPKGSFSTLEIQRTEQGDSAMYLCASSSDVGQYFGPGTRLTVT.

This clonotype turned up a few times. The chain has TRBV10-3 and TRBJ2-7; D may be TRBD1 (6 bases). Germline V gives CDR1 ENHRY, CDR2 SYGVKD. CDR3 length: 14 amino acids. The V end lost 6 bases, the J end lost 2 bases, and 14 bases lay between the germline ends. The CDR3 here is CAISAQGLTYEQYF. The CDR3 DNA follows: TGTGCCATCAGCGCACAGGGTTTAACCTACGAGCAGTACTTC.

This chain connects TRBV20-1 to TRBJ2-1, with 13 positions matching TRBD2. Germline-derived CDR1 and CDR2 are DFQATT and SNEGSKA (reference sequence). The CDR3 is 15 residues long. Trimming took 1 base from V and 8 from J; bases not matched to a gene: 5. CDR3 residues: CSARGTSGRGHEQFF. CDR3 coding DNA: TGCAGTGCTAGAGGGACTAGCGGGAGAGGCCATGAGCAGTTCTTC.

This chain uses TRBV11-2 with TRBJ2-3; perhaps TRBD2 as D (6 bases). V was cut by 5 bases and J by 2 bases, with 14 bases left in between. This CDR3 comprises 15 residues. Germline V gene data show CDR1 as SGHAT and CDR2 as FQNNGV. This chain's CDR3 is CASSPLRDSTDTQYF. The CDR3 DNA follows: TGTGCCAGCAGCCCCCTCCGGGACTCCACAGATACGCAGTATTTT.

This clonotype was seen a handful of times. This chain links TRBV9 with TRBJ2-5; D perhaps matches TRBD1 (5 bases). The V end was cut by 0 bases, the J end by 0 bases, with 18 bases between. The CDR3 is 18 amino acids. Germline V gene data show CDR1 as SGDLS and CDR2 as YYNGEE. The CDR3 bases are TGTGCCAGCAGCGTAGTTCAGGGCCGGCTCGAGAACCAAGAGACCCAGTACTTC. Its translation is CASSVVQGRLENQETQYF.